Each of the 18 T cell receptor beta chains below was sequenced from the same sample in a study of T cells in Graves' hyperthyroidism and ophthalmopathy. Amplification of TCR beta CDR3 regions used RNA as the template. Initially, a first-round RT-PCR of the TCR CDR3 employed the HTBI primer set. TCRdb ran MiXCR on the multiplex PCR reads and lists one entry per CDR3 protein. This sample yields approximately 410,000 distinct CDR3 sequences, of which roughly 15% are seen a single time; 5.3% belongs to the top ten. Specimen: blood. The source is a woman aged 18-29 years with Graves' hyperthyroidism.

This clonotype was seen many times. The CDR3 reads CSATLAGAHTDTQYF. The CDR3 DNA sequence: TGCAGTGCTACTCTAGCGGGAGCTCACACAGATACGCAGTATTTT. This chain joins TRBV20-1 and TRBJ2-3, with 10 bases matching TRBD2. The CDR3 is made up of 15 amino acids. The trim removed 4 bases at V and 2 bases at J, leaving 6 bases unmatched. Germline CDR1 DFQATT, CDR2 SNEGSKA (reference sequence).

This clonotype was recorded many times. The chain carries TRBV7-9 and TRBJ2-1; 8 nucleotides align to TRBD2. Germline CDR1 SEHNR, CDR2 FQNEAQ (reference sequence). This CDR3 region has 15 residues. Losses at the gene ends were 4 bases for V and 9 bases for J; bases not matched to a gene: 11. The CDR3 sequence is CASSSFSGSLGEQFF. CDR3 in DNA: TGTGCCAGCAGCTCCTTCAGCGGGAGTTTAGGTGAGCAGTTCTTC. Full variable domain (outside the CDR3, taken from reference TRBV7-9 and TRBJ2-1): DTGVSQNPRHKITKRGQNVTFRCDPISEHNRLYWYRQTLGQGPEFLTYFQNEAQLEKSRLLSDRFSAERPKGSFSTLEIQRTEQGDSAMYLCASSSFSGSLGEQFFGPGTRLTVL.

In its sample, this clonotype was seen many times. CDR3: CSASYGSGRARETQYF. In DNA form, the CDR3 reads TGCAGTGCTAGCTACGGTAGCGGGAGGGCCAGAGAGACCCAGTACTTC. The chain employs TRBV20-1 and TRBJ2-5; TRBD2 matches at 11 bases. Germline values: CDR1 DFQATT, CDR2 SNEGSKA (reference sequence). The CDR3 has 16 residues. V was pared by 3 bases and J by 4 bases, with 10 bases of the junction left unmatched.

CDR3 nucleotides: TGTGCCAGCAGCTTAACGGTGGAAGCTTTCTTT. This codes for CASSLTVEAFF. The chain combines TRBV7-9 with TRBJ1-1, with D uncertain. CDR1 is SEHNR, CDR2 FQNEAQ, per germline (reference sequence). The CDR3 is made up of 11 amino acids. The V end lost 2 bases, the J end lost 8 bases, and 6 bases lay between the germline ends.

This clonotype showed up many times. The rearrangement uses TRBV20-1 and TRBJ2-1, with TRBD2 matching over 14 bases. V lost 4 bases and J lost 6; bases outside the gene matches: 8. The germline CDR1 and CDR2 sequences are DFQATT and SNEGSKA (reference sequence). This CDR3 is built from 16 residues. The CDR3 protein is CSATGLAGAMGNEQFF. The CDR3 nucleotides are TGCAGTGCTACGGGACTAGCGGGAGCAATGGGCAATGAGCAGTTCTTC.

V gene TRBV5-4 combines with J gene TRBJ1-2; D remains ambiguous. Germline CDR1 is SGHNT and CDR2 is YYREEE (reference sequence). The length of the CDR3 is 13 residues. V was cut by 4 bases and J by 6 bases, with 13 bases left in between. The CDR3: CASSVPGLDGYTF. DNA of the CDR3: TGTGCCAGCAGCGTGCCCGGATTGGATGGCTACACCTTC.

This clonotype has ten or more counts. CDR3 loop: CSARDPGPSSYNSPLHF. DNA of the CDR3: TGCAGTGCTAGAGATCCTGGACCTAGCTCCTATAATTCACCCCTCCACTTT. The V call is TRBV20-1, the J call TRBJ1-6; D gene unclear. This CDR3 is 17 amino acids long. Germline lookup yields CDR1 DFQATT and CDR2 SNEGSKA (reference sequence). V was clipped by 0 bases and J by 0 bases, with 12 bases between them.

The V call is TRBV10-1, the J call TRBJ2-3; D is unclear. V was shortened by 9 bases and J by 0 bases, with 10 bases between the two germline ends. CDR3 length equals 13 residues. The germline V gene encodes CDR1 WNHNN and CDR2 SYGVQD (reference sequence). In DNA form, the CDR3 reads TGCGCCAGTAAGGCGGATAGCACAGATACGCAGTATTTT. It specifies CASKADSTDTQYF.

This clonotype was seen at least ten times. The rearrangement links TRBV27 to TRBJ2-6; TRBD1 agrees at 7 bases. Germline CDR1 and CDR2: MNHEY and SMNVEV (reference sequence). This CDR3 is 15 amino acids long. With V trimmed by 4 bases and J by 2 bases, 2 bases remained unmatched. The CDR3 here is CASSSQGPGANVLTF. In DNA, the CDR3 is TGTGCCAGCAGTTCACAGGGGCCTGGGGCCAACGTCCTGACTTTC.

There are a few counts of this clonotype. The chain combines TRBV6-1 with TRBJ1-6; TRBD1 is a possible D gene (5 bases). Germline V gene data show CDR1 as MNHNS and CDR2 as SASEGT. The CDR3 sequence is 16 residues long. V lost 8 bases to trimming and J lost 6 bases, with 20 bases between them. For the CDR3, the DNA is TGTGCCAGCTTATACGGACACCTAGAGACTAATTCACCCCTCCACTTT. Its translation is CASLYGHLETNSPLHF.

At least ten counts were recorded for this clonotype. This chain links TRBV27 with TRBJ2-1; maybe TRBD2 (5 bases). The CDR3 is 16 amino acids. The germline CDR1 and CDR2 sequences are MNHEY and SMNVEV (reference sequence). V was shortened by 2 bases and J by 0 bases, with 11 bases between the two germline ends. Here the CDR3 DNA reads TGTGCCAGCAGTTTAGTAGCGACTTACTCCTACAATGAGCAGTTCTTC. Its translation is CASSLVATYSYNEQFF.

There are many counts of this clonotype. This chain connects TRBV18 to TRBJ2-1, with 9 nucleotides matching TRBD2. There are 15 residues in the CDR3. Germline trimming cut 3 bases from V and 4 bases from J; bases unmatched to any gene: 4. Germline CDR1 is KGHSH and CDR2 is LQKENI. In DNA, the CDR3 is TGTGCCAGCTCACCTGCTAGCGGGATATACAATGAGCAGTTCTTC. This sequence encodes CASSPASGIYNEQFF.

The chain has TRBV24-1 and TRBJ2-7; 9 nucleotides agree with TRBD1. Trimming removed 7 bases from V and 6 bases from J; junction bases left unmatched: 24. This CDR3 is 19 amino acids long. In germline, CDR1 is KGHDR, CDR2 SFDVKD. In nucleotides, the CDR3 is TGTGCCACCAGGGGGGGGACAGGGTACCCCACTAGCCCGAACTGCGAGCAGTACTTC. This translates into CATRGGTGYPTSPNCEQYF.

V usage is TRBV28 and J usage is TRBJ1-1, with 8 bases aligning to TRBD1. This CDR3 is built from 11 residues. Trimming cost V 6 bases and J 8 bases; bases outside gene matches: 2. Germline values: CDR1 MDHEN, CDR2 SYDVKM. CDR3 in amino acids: CASRRQGEAFF. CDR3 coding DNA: TGTGCCAGCAGGAGACAGGGGGAAGCTTTCTTT. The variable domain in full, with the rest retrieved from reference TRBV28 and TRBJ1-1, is DVKVTQSSRYLVKRTGEKVFLECVQDMDHENMFWYRQDPGLGLRLIYFSYDVKMKEKGDIPEGYSVSREKKERFSLILESASTNQTSMYLCASRRQGEAFFGQGTRLTVV.

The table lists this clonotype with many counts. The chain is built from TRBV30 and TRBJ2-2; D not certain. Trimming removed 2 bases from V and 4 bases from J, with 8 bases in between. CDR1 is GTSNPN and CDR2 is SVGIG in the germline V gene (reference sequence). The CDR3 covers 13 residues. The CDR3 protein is CAWSRQITGELFF. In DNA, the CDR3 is TGTGCCTGGAGTAGGCAGATCACCGGGGAGCTGTTTTTT.

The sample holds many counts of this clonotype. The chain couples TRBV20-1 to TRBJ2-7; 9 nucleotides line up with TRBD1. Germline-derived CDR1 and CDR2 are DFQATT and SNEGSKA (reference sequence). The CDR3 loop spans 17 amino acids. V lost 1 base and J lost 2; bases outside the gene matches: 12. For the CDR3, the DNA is TGCAGTGCTAGAGCCCCGAGCTGGGACAGGGTTGCCTACGAGCAGTACTTC. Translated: CSARAPSWDRVAYEQYF.

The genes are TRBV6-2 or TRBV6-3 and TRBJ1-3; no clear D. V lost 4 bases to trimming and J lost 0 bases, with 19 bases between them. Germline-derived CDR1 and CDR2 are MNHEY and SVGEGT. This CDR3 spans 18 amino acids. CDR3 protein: CASSSSISDWSSGNTIYF. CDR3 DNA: TGTGCCAGCAGTTCTTCAATTTCGGACTGGAGCTCTGGAAACACCATATATTTT.

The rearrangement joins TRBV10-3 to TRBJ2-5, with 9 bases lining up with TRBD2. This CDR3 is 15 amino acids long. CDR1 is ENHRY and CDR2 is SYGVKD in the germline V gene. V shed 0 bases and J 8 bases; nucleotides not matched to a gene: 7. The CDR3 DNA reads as TGTGCCATCAGTGAGTCGAGCATTAGCGGGAGCACCCAGTACTTC. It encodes CAISESSISGSTQYF.